This T cell receptor (beta chain) was sequenced in a study of Ad26.COV2.S vaccination and SARS-CoV-2 variants. Study-level findings and limits: Responses of T cells in total may have been underestimated by the TCR breadth and depth analyses. Post-vaccination spike-specific CD8+ and CD4+ T cell responses reportedly had substantial breadth. Participants in the vaccine arm had higher spike-specific TCR breadth; placebo recipients had lower.

Specified treatment: over 15 received Ad26.COV2.S at low or high dose, single or two shots; roughly five received placebo; per-sample allocation not given. The study sampled participants on day 63 after the first vaccine or placebo injection. Cohort 1b enrolled adults aged 18-55 years in Boston. This clone was seen once. What it binds is not known. Sequencing used immunoSEQ multiplex PCR; TCRdb keeps in-frame clones, though not all of them. This sample yields over 350,000 clones, of which about 88% are seen a single time; about 3.6% belongs to the top ten. This clonotype was sampled from a person aged 18 to 65 who received the Ad26.COV2.S COVID-19 vaccine or a placebo. The starting material was peripheral blood, obtained in a trial of Ad26.COV2.S vaccine versus placebo.

CDR3 in amino acids: CASSWGRINEKLFF. The CDR3 bases are TGTGCCAGCAGCTGGGGACGTATTAATGAAAAACTGTTTTTT. The J gene is TRBJ1-4, the V gene TRBV7-2; tentative D call: TRBD1 (5 bases). Germline V CDR1 and CDR2: SGHTA, FQGNSA. Deletions cut 4 bases from V and 4 bases from J, with 10 bases between. There are 14 residues in the CDR3.